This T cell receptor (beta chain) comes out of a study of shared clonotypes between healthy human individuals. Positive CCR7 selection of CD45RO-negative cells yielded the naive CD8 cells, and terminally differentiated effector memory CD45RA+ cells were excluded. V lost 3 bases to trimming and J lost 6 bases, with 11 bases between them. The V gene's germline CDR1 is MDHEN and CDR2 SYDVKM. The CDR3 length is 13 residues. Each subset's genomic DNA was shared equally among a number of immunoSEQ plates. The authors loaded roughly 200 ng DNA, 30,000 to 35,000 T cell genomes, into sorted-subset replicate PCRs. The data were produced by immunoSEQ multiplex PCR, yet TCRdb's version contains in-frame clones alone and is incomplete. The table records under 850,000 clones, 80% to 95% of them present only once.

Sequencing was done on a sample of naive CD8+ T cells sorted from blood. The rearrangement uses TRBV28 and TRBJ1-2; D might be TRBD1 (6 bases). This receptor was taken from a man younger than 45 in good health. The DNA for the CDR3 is TGTGCCAGCAGTTTCTCCCCAGGGGATGGCTACACCTTC. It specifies CASSFSPGDGYTF.